This is a list of T cell receptor beta chains from one sample in a study of cytomegalovirus exposure and HLA in healthy donors. Here immunoSEQ multiplex PCR was the method, and the copy in TCRdb shows in-frame clones only, minus some. The sample carries approximately 280,000 clones, roughly 88% recorded once. Sequenced sample: PBMCs. The receptor set was obtained from a woman younger than 35 in good health and CMV-seronegative. The CDR3 runs from the conserved cysteine through the conserved F or W. The D gene is left open where the match is weak. Expanded clones get a size class; other rows say once, few or many, or leave the size out.

d_gene	abundance	v_gene	j_gene	CDR3aa	CDR3nt
TRBD1	.	TRBV5-1	TRBJ1-4	CASSLVQGAINEKLFF	TGCGCCAGCAGCTTGGTTCAGGGGGCAATAAATGAAAAACTGTTTTTT
TRBD2	.	TRBV9	TRBJ2-1	CASSGASGRFNEQFF	TGTGCCAGCAGCGGGGCAAGCGGGAGGTTCAATGAGCAGTTCTTC
TRBD2	.	TRBV28	TRBJ2-7	CASSPAGLAGGEQYF	TGTGCCAGCAGTCCAGCCGGACTAGCGGGAGGCGAGCAGTACTTC
TRBD2	.	TRBV9	TRBJ2-7	CASSVGGGTHEQYF	TGTGCCAGCAGCGTAGGGGGGGGGACCCACGAGCAGTACTTC
.	once	TRBV25-1	TRBJ2-1	CASGGLGVSSYNEQFF	TGTGCCAGCGGAGGGTTGGGGGTAAGCTCCTACAATGAGCAGTTCTTC
.	once	TRBV6-1	TRBJ2-5	CASSERRTAPGTQYF	TGTGCCAGCAGTGAAAGGCGGACAGCCCCAGGAACCCAGTACTTC
.	.	TRBV5-1	TRBJ2-3	CASSFEGDRGTDTQYF	TGCGCCAGCAGCTTTGAAGGAGACCGAGGCACAGATACGCAGTATTTT
.	.	TRBV27	TRBJ2-7	CASSLSSTGSRYEQYF	TGTGCCAGCAGTTTAAGCAGCACAGGGAGTCGGTACGAGCAGTACTTC
.	.	TRBV25-1	TRBJ2-1	CASSEYPTGSYNEQFF	TGTGCCAGCAGTGAATACCCGACAGGCTCCTACAATGAGCAGTTCTTC
.	.	TRBV9	TRBJ2-2	CASSVEAGPNTGELFF	TGTGCCAGCAGCGTAGAGGCAGGTCCCAACACCGGGGAGCTGTTTTTT
TRBD2	.	TRBV27	TRBJ2-6	CASSLGGTGANVLTF	TGTGCCAGCAGTTTGGGAGGGACTGGGGCCAACGTCCTGACTTTC
TRBD2	.	TRBV6-4	TRBJ2-1	CASSGGSSNEQFF	TGTGCCAGCAGTGGCGGGAGTTCCAATGAGCAGTTCTTC
TRBD1	.	TRBV28	TRBJ1-1	CASSPSGTGLTFF	TGTGCCAGCAGTCCCTCCGGGACAGGGTTGACTTTCTTT
.	.	TRBV5-1	TRBJ1-3	CASSLAQSSGNTIYF	TGCGCCAGCAGCTTGGCACAGAGCTCTGGAAACACCATATATTTT
.	once	TRBV28	TRBJ1-2	CASSLAGIRDYGYTF	TGTGCCAGCAGTTTGGCAGGGATCCGCGACTATGGCTACACCTTC
TRBD1	.	TRBV4-2	TRBJ2-7	CASSQTTPGQKREQYF	TGTGCCAGCAGTCAAACTACCCCGGGACAGAAGCGCGAGCAGTACTTC
TRBD2	.	TRBV15	TRBJ2-1	CATPVEPGTSGTLVSYNEQFF	TGTGCCACCCCGGTGGAGCCGGGGACTAGCGGAACCTTGGTCTCCTACAATGAGCAGTTCTTC
.	once	TRBV28	TRBJ2-1	CASTLGGFPDEQFF	TGTGCCAGCACCCTGGGGGGTTTCCCTGATGAGCAGTTCTTC
TRBD2	.	TRBV11-2	TRBJ2-1	CASSLTSGAPRVGYNEQFF	TGTGCCAGCAGCTTAACTAGCGGGGCTCCCCGCGTGGGCTACAATGAGCAGTTCTTC
.	.	TRBV28	TRBJ2-2	CASSFSRHRGTGELFF	TGTGCCAGCAGTTTTAGTCGGCATAGGGGCACCGGGGAGCTGTTTTTT
TRBD1	.	TRBV9	TRBJ2-1	CASSGGQGALSSYNEQFF	TGTGCCAGCAGCGGGGGACAGGGGGCTCTTAGCTCCTACAATGAGCAGTTCTTC
.	.	TRBV18	TRBJ1-2	CASSPDRPGITYGYTF	TGTGCCAGCTCACCAGACCGACCAGGGATAACCTATGGCTACACCTTC
TRBD1	.	TRBV7-2	TRBJ2-7	CASSLRTGGSYEQYF	TGTGCCAGCTCCCTTCGGACAGGGGGCTCCTACGAGCAGTACTTC
TRBD1	.	TRBV28	TRBJ1-6	CASSSDRVRNSPLHF	TGTGCCAGCAGTTCCGACAGGGTCCGGAATTCACCCCTCCACTTT
TRBD2	.	TRBV4-2	TRBJ2-1	CASSERSGTPNEQFF	TGTGCCAGCAGCGAACGTAGCGGGACCCCGAATGAGCAGTTCTTC
TRBD2	.	TRBV5-1	TRBJ2-1	CASSWGTSGYNEQFF	TGCGCCAGCAGCTGGGGGACTAGCGGCTACAATGAGCAGTTCTTC
.	once	TRBV29-1	TRBJ2-7	CSVEDRGDSSYEQYF	TGCAGCGTTGAAGATCGAGGAGACAGCTCCTACGAGCAGTACTTC
.	.	TRBV7-3	TRBJ1-3	CASSLKSAYRDGSGNTIYF	TGTGCCAGCAGCTTAAAGTCCGCGTACAGGGACGGCTCTGGAAACACCATATATTTT
TRBD2	.	TRBV27	TRBJ2-7	CASSLAGAYEQYF	TGTGCCAGCAGTCTAGCGGGGGCCTACGAGCAGTACTTC
TRBD1	.	TRBV5-1	TRBJ2-3	CASSLARTGGADTQYF	TGCGCCAGCAGCTTGGCCCGGACAGGCGGTGCAGATACGCAGTATTTT
.	.	TRBV28	TRBJ1-4	CASSSNEKLFF	TGTGCCAGCAGTTCGAATGAAAAACTGTTTTTT
TRBD2	.	TRBV7-6	TRBJ2-7	CASSRTGALAGIYEQYF	TGTGCCAGCAGCCGCACAGGGGCCCTAGCGGGGATATACGAGCAGTACTTC
TRBD2	.	TRBV9	TRBJ2-2	CASSPRLAGDAGELFF	TGTGCCAGCAGCCCCCGACTAGCGGGAGACGCCGGGGAGCTGTTTTTT
.	.	TRBV5-1	TRBJ2-1	CASSLGGTLGNEQFF	TGCGCCAGCAGCTTGGGCGGGACTCTCGGCAATGAGCAGTTCTTC
TRBD2	.	TRBV5-1	TRBJ2-3	CASSSLTSGRSSTDTQYF	TGCGCCAGCAGCTCTTTGACTAGCGGGAGATCTAGCACAGATACGCAGTATTTT
.	.	TRBV25-1	TRBJ2-5	CASSDWRGNQETQYF	TGTGCCAGCAGTGACTGGCGAGGGAACCAAGAGACCCAGTACTTC
TRBD1	.	TRBV28	TRBJ2-7	CASSPRQGAHEQYF	TGTGCCAGCAGTCCCAGACAGGGGGCGCACGAGCAGTACTTC
.	.	TRBV28	TRBJ1-2	CASSFGGSYGYTF	TGTGCCAGCAGTTTCGGCGGCAGTTACGGCTACACCTTC
.	.	TRBV15	TRBJ1-4	CATSRDGTTNEKLFF	TGTGCCACCAGCAGAGACGGTACAACTAATGAAAAACTGTTTTTT
TRBD1	.	TRBV6-9	TRBJ2-5	CARPNRGPPGETQYF	TGTGCCAGACCAAACAGGGGGCCCCCGGGAGAGACCCAGTACTTC
TRBD2	.	TRBV2	TRBJ2-1	CASRASGYNEQFF	TGTGCCAGCAGGGCTAGCGGTTACAATGAGCAGTTCTTC
.	.	TRBV12-1	TRBJ2-7	CASGPGYEQYF	TGTGCCAGCGGTCCGGGGTACGAGCAGTACTTC
TRBD2	.	TRBV18	TRBJ2-3	CASSPRTSGPSTDTQYF	TGTGCCAGCTCACCACGGACTAGCGGGCCCAGCACAGATACGCAGTATTTT
TRBD2	.	TRBV7-9	TRBJ2-1	CASTLPRPGEGNNEQFF	TGTGCCAGCACCCTACCCCGTCCGGGGGAGGGTAACAATGAGCAGTTCTTC
TRBD2	.	TRBV6-1	TRBJ2-7	CASSEGAGVGGEQYF	TGTGCCAGCAGTGAAGGTGCGGGAGTTGGTGGTGAGCAGTACTTC
.	.	TRBV10-3	TRBJ2-2	CAIREWTENTGELFF	TGTGCCATCAGGGAATGGACAGAGAACACCGGGGAGCTGTTTTTT
.	.	TRBV6-5	TRBJ2-2	CASSYSYYSQTGELFF	TGTGCCAGCAGTTACTCGTACTACTCGCAGACCGGGGAGCTGTTTTTT
.	.	TRBV29-1	TRBJ2-7	CSVATRASYEQYF	TGCAGCGTCGCCACGAGGGCCTCCTACGAGCAGTACTTC
TRBD2	.	TRBV13	TRBJ2-3	CASSLGLGSGRGDTQYF	TGTGCCAGCAGCTTAGGCCTTGGTAGCGGGAGGGGAGATACGCAGTATTTT
.	.	TRBV11-3	TRBJ2-3	CASSSGDTHTQYF	TGTGCCAGCAGCTCCGGGGACACCCATACGCAGTATTTT
.	once	TRBV27	TRBJ1-5	CASSSRGWDQPQHF	TGTGCCAGCAGTTCAAGGGGATGGGATCAGCCCCAGCATTTT
TRBD1	once	TRBV19	TRBJ1-1	CASSTRTGVTEAFF	TGTGCCAGTAGTACTCGGACAGGGGTCACTGAAGCTTTCTTT
.	.	TRBV7-9	TRBJ2-7	CASSEIVSYEQYF	TGTGCCAGCAGCGAAATAGTGTCCTACGAGCAGTACTTC
.	.	TRBV6-5	TRBJ2-2	CASSYSQGGWTGELFF	TGTGCCAGCAGTTACTCCCAGGGAGGCTGGACCGGGGAGCTGTTTTTT